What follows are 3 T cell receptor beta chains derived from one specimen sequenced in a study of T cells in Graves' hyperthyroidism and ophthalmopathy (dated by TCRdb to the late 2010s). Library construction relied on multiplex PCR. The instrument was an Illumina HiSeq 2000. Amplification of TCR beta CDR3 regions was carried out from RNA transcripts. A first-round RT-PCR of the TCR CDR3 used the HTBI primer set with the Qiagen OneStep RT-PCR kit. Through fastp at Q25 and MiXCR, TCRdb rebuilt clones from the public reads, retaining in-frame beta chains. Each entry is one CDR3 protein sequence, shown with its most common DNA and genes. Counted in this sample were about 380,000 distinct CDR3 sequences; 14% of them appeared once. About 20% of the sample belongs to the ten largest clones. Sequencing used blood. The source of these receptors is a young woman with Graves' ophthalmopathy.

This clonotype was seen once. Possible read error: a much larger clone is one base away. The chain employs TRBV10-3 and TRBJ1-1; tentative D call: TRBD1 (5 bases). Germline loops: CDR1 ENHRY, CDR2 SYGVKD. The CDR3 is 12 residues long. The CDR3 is CAVSVEGSEAFF. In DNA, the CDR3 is TGTGCCGTCAGTGTAGAGGGGAGTGAAGCTTTCTTT.

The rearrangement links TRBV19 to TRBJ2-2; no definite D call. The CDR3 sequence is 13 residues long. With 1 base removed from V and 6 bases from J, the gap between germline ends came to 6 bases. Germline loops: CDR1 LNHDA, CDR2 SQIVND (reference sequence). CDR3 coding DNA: TGTGCCAGTAGTATAGGTGGGTCCGGGGAGCTGTTTTTT. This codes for CASSIGGSGELFF.

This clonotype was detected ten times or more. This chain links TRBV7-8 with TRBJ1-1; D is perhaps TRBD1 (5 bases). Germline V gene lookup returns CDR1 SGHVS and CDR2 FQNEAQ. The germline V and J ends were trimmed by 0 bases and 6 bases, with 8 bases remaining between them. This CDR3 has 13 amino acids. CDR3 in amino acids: CASSLAAGPEAFF. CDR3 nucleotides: TGTGCCAGCAGCTTAGCGGCAGGGCCTGAAGCTTTCTTT. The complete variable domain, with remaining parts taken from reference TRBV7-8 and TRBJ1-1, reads GAGVSQSPRYKVAKRGQDVALRCDPISGHVSLFWYQQALGQGPEFLTYFQNEAQLDKSGLPSDRFFAERPEGSVSTLKIQRTQQEDSAVYLCASSLAAGPEAFFGQGTRLTVV.